Below, one T cell receptor (beta chain) is given with its context. The target antigen is unknown. The data are from a study of blood T cells in healthy people across ages. Whole-study results and caveats: Estimated diversity, derived from one million T cells, was regarded as an underestimate.

A J-beta primer mix and a sample-barcoded 5' primer were used in a second PCR of about 7 to 12 cycles. TCRdb fed the 5' RACE reads into MiXCR, producing one record per CDR3 protein. The profile shows 1.5 million to 2 million distinct CDR3 sequences, around half of them singletons. Germline V gene lookup returns CDR1 SGDLS and CDR2 YYNGEE. The CDR3 has 15 residues. Trimming removed 3 bases from V and 0 bases from J, with 10 bases in between. What was sequenced was blood. This clonotype originated in a woman between 35 and 50 years old in good health. The chain employs TRBV9 and TRBJ2-1; tentative D call: TRBD1 (7 bases). In DNA form, the CDR3 reads TGTGCCAGCAGCGCCCAGGGGGGCTCCTACAATGAGCAGTTCTTC. Its protein product is CASSAQGGSYNEQFF. Full variable domain (outside the CDR3, taken from reference TRBV9 and TRBJ2-1): DSGVTQTPKHLITATGQRVTLRCSPRSGDLSVYWYQQSLDQGLQFLIQYYNGEERAKGNILERFSAQQFPDLHSELNLSSLELGDSALYFCASSAQGGSYNEQFFGPGTRLTVL.